The following is a T cell receptor beta chain sequence with its context. Its cognate antigen is unknown. These data are taken from a study of CD8+ T cells in alopecia areata. Study background: Affected scalp percentage determined the severity score of treated patients. Study-level points and caveats: Normal scalp showed lower clonality than lesional scalp, especially alopecia totalis/universalis. Sequences from scalp samples also cover resident alphabeta T cells of normal skin. Tofacitinib significantly decreased scalp clonality and expanded CD8+ clones among top 100.

Sequencing templates came from extracted RNA that was reverse transcribed into cDNA. Produced via immunoSEQ multiplex PCR; TCRdb's table is partial and in-frame only. Of approximately 210,000 clones in the sample, approximately 72% are singletons; the top ten hold roughly 1.2%. The V and J ends lost 5 bases and 1 base respectively, with 14 bases between them. Germline values: CDR1 LGHNT, CDR2 FRNRAP. The CDR3 extends over 15 amino acids. Treatment: oral pan-JAK inhibitor, 5-10 mg twice daily. The specimen was CD4+ T cells sorted from blood, collected around week 46, from a patient treated with tofacitinib. This chain joins TRBV12-5 and TRBJ1-1, with TRBD1 as a possible D gene (5 bases). This sequence originates from a human donor with alopecia areata. The CDR3 DNA reads as TGTGCTAGTGGTCTCAGGGAAGGCTCGAACACTGAAGCTTTCTTT. Translating gives CASGLREGSNTEAFF.